This T cell receptor beta chain is drawn from a study of T cells in Graves' hyperthyroidism and ophthalmopathy. Study results and caveats: Ophthalmopathy, as predicted by the model, came a median 6.5 months after the prediction. The majority of expanded thyroid clonotypes above 0.001 also appeared in blood.

Authors of the study amplified TCR beta CDR3 regions from RNA transcripts. TCR CDR3 regions were first amplified by RT-PCR with HTBI primers. TCRdb re-derived calls from the multiplex PCR reads in MiXCR, one entry per CDR3 protein. The table records around 600,000 distinct CDR3 sequences, 16% of them present only once. Each diagnosis drew on symptoms, thyroxine, TRAb, thyroid ultrasound and orbital computed tomography findings. Germline loops: CDR1 SNHLY, CDR2 FYNNEI. The trim removed 6 bases at V and 8 bases at J, leaving 10 bases unmatched. The CDR3 length is 16 residues. Points on this clonotype: Its antigen is unidentified.

The V call is TRBV2, the J call TRBJ2-4, with TRBD2 matching over 13 bases. The specimen was blood. The TCR was taken from a woman in her thirties or forties with Graves' ophthalmopathy. The DNA for the CDR3 is TGTGCCAGCAGGGCCTGGACTAGCGGGAGCTTTGACATTCAGTACTTC. Translating it yields CASRAWTSGSFDIQYF.